This TCR beta chain was recorded in a study of neurological immune-mediated disorders. TCRdb redid the calling of the 5' RACE reads with MiXCR, one entry per CDR3 protein. The sample carries under 80,000 distinct CDR3 sequences, 5.2% recorded once. This CDR3 is 14 amino acids long. From germline, CDR1 is MNHEY and CDR2 SVGEGT. Trimming at V came to 7 bases and at J to 3 bases, leaving 8 bases not matched to a gene. Study outcomes and limitations: There was no clinical or MRI feature that showed an association with the multiple sclerosis repertoire cluster. HTLV-1-associated myelopathy led in TCR clonal expansion, while multiple sclerosis ranked lowest, below healthy controls. When repertoires were grouped phylogenetically, those of 18 of 34 multiple sclerosis patients fell into one related-CDR3 cluster, a possible signature.

This clonotype occurred a few times. The antigen remains undetermined. For the unsorted libraries, 2 million PBMCs stored at -80 C served as input. The sample taken for sequencing was PBMCs. The receptor was isolated from a woman aged 25 to 39 with multiple sclerosis. This chain connects TRBV6-2 or TRBV6-3 to TRBJ1-1, with 7 bases that match TRBD1. The CDR3 spells CASNKQGRDTEAFF. CDR3 in DNA: TGTGCCAGCAACAAACAGGGGAGGGACACTGAAGCTTTCTTT.